What follows are 21 T cell receptor beta chains derived from one specimen sequenced in a study of blood T cell repertoires in COVID-19. Assay: immunoSEQ multiplex PCR; the TCRdb copy retains only in-frame clones and omits some. The sample contains under 95,000 clones, approximately 86% of which appear only once. Sequencing was carried out using peripheral blood. These receptors originate from a woman aged 80 or over with COVID-19, enrolled during active disease.

This clone came up a few times. The CDR3 DNA sequence: TGTGCCATCCCCCGACAGGGCCCGCGCACCGGGGAGCTGTTTTTT. This gives the protein CAIPRQGPRTGELFF. V and J are TRBV10-3 and TRBJ2-2; 7 bases fit TRBD1. The J segment lost 4 bases and the V segment lost 8 bases, leaving 10 bases of the junction unmatched. Germline V gene sequence: CDR1 ENHRY, CDR2 SYGVKD. The CDR3 runs 15 residues.

This rearrangement joins TRBV27 to TRBJ2-7; 7 nucleotides line up with TRBD1. Trimming removed 3 bases from V and 0 bases from J; junction bases left unmatched: 5. The CDR3 spans 15 residues. Germline V gene data show CDR1 as MNHEY and CDR2 as SMNVEV (reference sequence). The CDR3 region has the DNA TGTGCCAGCAGTTTCGGACAGGATAGCTCCTACGAGCAGTACTTC. Translated: CASSFGQDSSYEQYF.

The genes are TRBV19 and TRBJ2-5, with TRBD2 identical over 10 bases. Trimming cost V 4 bases and J 2 bases; bases outside gene matches: 1. The CDR3 extends over 14 amino acids. Germline CDR1 is LNHDA and CDR2 is SQIVND (reference sequence). CDR3 protein: CASSRTSGQETQYF. The CDR3 DNA follows: TGTGCCAGTAGTAGGACTAGCGGTCAAGAGACCCAGTACTTC.

The V call is TRBV10-3, the J call TRBJ2-7, with 9 bases identical to TRBD1. After removal of 11 bases from V and 6 bases from J, the junction contained 11 bases not matched to a gene. CDR1 is ENHRY and CDR2 is SYGVKD in the germline V gene. The CDR3 extends over 13 amino acids. The CDR3 loop reads CALGGGQGVEQYF. CDR3 DNA sequence: TGTGCCCTTGGTGGGGGACAGGGTGTCGAGCAGTACTTC.

The chain is built from TRBV5-5 and TRBJ2-1; possible D gene TRBD1, 5 bases. This CDR3 has 16 residues. From germline, CDR1 is SGHKS and CDR2 YYEKEE (reference sequence). Deletions cut 0 bases from V and 3 bases from J, with 13 bases between. DNA of the CDR3: TGTGCCAGCAGCTTGGAGGGGCAGATGGACTACAATGAGCAGTTCTTC. It specifies CASSLEGQMDYNEQFF. The full variable domain, with the rest looked up from reference TRBV5-5 and TRBJ2-1, is DAGVTQSPTHLIKTRGQQVTLRCSPISGHKSVSWYQQVLGQGPQFIFQYYEKEERGRGNFPDRFSARQFPNYSSELNVNALLLGDSALYLCASSLEGQMDYNEQFFGPGTRLTVL.

The chain couples TRBV10-3 to TRBJ1-5, with D maybe TRBD1 (6 bases). The CDR3 contains 15 residues. Per the germline V gene, CDR1 is ENHRY and CDR2 is SYGVKD. The V gene lost 7 bases and the J gene lost 1 base, with 14 bases spanning the gap. The CDR3 DNA is TGTGCCATCAAGGGACCAGGGGTAAGCAATCAGCCCCAGCATTTT. Residues: CAIKGPGVSNQPQHF.

The chain uses TRBV6-2 or TRBV6-3 and TRBJ1-5, with TRBD1 identical over 12 bases. Trimming took 2 bases from V and 6 from J; bases not matched to a gene: 11. The CDR3 loop spans 18 amino acids. Germline assignment: CDR1 MNHEY and CDR2 SVGEGT. The CDR3 DNA reads as TGTGCCAGCAGTTACCCTACCTGGGGACAGGGGGCTGGTCAGCCCCAGCATTTT. Translated: CASSYPTWGQGAGQPQHF.

V usage is TRBV5-4 and J usage is TRBJ1-4, with 7 positions matching TRBD1. V shed 2 bases and J 4 bases; nucleotides not matched to a gene: 5. The CDR3 extends over 15 amino acids. Germline V gives CDR1 SGHNT, CDR2 YYREEE (reference sequence). The CDR3 nucleotides read TGTGCCAGCAGCTTACCGGCAGGGGGTAATGAAAAACTGTTTTTT. The encoded protein is CASSLPAGGNEKLFF.

Written as DNA, the CDR3 is TGTGCCAGCACCAAGACGCCGGGAACTGAAGCTTTCTTT. Encoded protein: CASTKTPGTEAFF. V gene TRBV7-3 combines with J gene TRBJ1-1; D remains ambiguous. The length of the CDR3 is 13 residues. Germline V CDR1 and CDR2: SGHTA, FQGTGA. With 7 bases removed from V and 5 bases from J, the gap between germline ends came to 14 bases.

This clone is a singleton in its sample. The chain is built from TRBV18 and TRBJ1-2; a possible D gene is TRBD1 (6 bases). Germline V lookup: CDR1 KGHSH, CDR2 LQKENI. The CDR3 is 14 amino acids. Between the trimmed V and J ends, which lost 1 base and 8 bases, there was a span of 14 bases. The CDR3 spells CASSPLSGAHGYTF. CDR3 bases: TGTGCCAGCTCACCACTATCAGGGGCGCACGGCTACACCTTC.

The CDR3 loop reads CASSSTGLRGEKLFF. As DNA, the CDR3 is TGTGCCAGCAGCTCGACAGGGTTGAGGGGGGAAAAACTGTTTTTT. The rearrangement links TRBV7-8 to TRBJ1-4; TRBD1 aligns across 7 bases. This CDR3 region has 15 residues. Germline V gives CDR1 SGHVS, CDR2 FQNEAQ. The J segment lost 8 bases and the V segment lost 4 bases, leaving 10 bases of the junction unmatched.

The genes are TRBV12-5 and TRBJ2-5; D perhaps matches TRBD2 (5 bases). The CDR3 is 12 amino acids. V lost 3 bases, J lost 9 bases, and 11 bases lay in between. Looked up from germline, CDR1 is LGHNT and CDR2 is FRNRAP. The CDR3 is CASGFPGTAQYF. In DNA form, the CDR3 reads TGTGCTAGTGGTTTCCCGGGAACGGCCCAGTACTTC.

The CDR3 loop reads CASSTQLTGNTIYF. The DNA of the CDR3 is TGTGCCAGCTCTACTCAACTAACTGGAAACACCATATATTTT. The V and J genes are TRBV2 and TRBJ1-3; D is unresolved. V lost 8 bases to trimming and J lost 2 bases, with 13 bases between them. CDR3 length: 14 residues. The V gene's germline CDR1 is SNHLY and CDR2 FYNNEI. The full variable domain, with the rest looked up from reference TRBV2 and TRBJ1-3, is EPEVTQTPSHQVTQMGQEVILRCVPISNHLYFYWYRQILGQKVEFLVSFYNNEISEKSEIFDDQFSVERPDGSNFTLKIRSTKLEDSAMYFCASSTQLTGNTIYFGEGSWLTVV.

The rearrangement joins TRBV28 to TRBJ1-1; D not resolved. The CDR3 extends over 13 amino acids. The germline CDR1 and CDR2 sequences are MDHEN and SYDVKM. Trimming removed 2 bases at V and 4 bases at J, with 8 bases between. The CDR3 here is CASSLLSVTEAFF. The CDR3 DNA reads TGTGCCAGCAGTTTACTCTCGGTCACTGAAGCTTTCTTT.

This chain connects TRBV7-3 to TRBJ2-3, with 7 nucleotides matching TRBD2. The ends lost 2 bases at V and 4 bases at J; junction bases unmatched: 3. The germline V gene encodes CDR1 SGHTA and CDR2 FQGTGA. The length of the CDR3 is 14 residues. CDR3 DNA sequence: TGTGCCAGCAGCTTAGGTGGGGGGGCAGATACGCAGTATTTT. The encoded protein is CASSLGGGADTQYF. The full variable domain, in which reference TRBV7-3 and TRBJ2-3 provide the parts outside the CDR3, is GAGVSQTPSNKVTEKGKYVELRCDPISGHTALYWYRQSLGQGPEFLIYFQGTGAADDSGLPNDRFFAVRPEGSVSTLKIQRTERGDSAVYLCASSLGGGADTQYFGPGTRLTVL.

This chain connects TRBV30 to TRBJ2-3; 12 positions agree with TRBD2. CDR1 and CDR2 from the germline V gene are GTSNPN and SVGIG (reference sequence). The CDR3 sequence is 15 residues long. V lost 3 bases and J lost 4; bases outside the gene matches: 5. CDR3 loop: CAWSRLAGVSDTQYF. The CDR3 nucleotides are TGTGCCTGGAGCCGACTAGCGGGAGTATCAGATACGCAGTATTTT.

This clone was detected once. This chain links TRBV29-1 with TRBJ1-1; no clear D. CDR3 size: 13 residues. Germline assignment: CDR1 SQVTM and CDR2 ANQGSEA. Trimming stripped 8 bases from V and 0 bases from J, with 13 bases between. CDR3 in DNA: TGCAGCACTCACCGGGGTCTGAACACTGAAGCTTTCTTT. Its translation: CSTHRGLNTEAFF.

This clone was found a few times. J is TRBJ1-2 and V is TRBV27; 11 bases align to TRBD1. This CDR3 has 13 residues. Germline CDR1 reads MNHEY; CDR2 reads SMNVEV (reference sequence). J lost 8 bases, V lost 6 bases, and 5 bases had no gene match. The CDR3 DNA is TGTGCCAGCAGCACGGACAGGGGGCCGGGCTACACCTTC. Its protein is CASSTDRGPGYTF.

The rearrangement links TRBV9 to TRBJ2-7; 10 bases match TRBD2. There are 16 residues in the CDR3. V lost 0 bases to trimming and J lost 5 bases; unmatched junction nucleotides: 8. Germline values: CDR1 SGDLS, CDR2 YYNGEE. The CDR3 spells CASSVDPLAGVDEQYF. CDR3 DNA: TGTGCCAGCAGCGTAGACCCCCTAGCGGGGGTAGACGAGCAGTACTTC.

The chain's CDR3 is CASSLGAADEQYF. The CDR3 DNA follows: TGTGCCAGCAGCTTAGGAGCCGCCGACGAGCAGTACTTC. The J gene is TRBJ2-7, the V gene TRBV11-2; no definite D call. The CDR3 spans 13 residues. V was clipped by 1 base and J by 5 bases, with 9 bases between them. The germline CDR1 and CDR2 sequences are SGHAT and FQNNGV. Supplemented by reference TRBV11-2 and TRBJ2-7, the full variable domain reads EAGVAQSPRYKIIEKRQSVAFWCNPISGHATLYWYQQILGQGPKLLIQFQNNGVVDDSQLPKDRFSAERLKGVDSTLKIQPAKLEDSAVYLCASSLGAADEQYFGPGTRLTVT.

The rearrangement links TRBV3-1 (or the pseudogene TRBV3-2) to TRBJ2-3; D might be TRBD2 (6 bases). Trimming took 4 bases from V and 3 from J, leaving 20 bases between them. Per the germline V gene, CDR1 is LGHDT and CDR2 is YNNKEL (reference sequence). The CDR3 totals 17 residues. The CDR3 loop reads CASSPLMWEEWTDTQYF. As DNA, the CDR3 is TGTGCCAGCAGCCCCCTCATGTGGGAGGAGTGGACAGATACGCAGTATTTT.